This TCR beta chain is from a study of blood T cell repertoires in COVID-19. About the research overall: T cells, B-cell-depleted T cells, or PBMCs provided the cDNA or gDNA that served as material.

This CDR3 comprises 14 residues. V dropped 5 bases and J dropped 5 bases, with 16 bases sitting between them. Germline assignment: CDR1 MRHNA and CDR2 SNTAGT. This table comes from immunoSEQ multiplex PCR, and its TCRdb copy is limited to in-frame clones, with some not included. The sample includes around 76,000 clones, roughly 77% of them seen just once. This receptor was obtained from a woman in her seventies with acute or convalescent COVID-19. Sample: peripheral blood. The genes are TRBV6-4 and TRBJ2-7; tentative D call: TRBD2 (5 bases). The DNA for the CDR3 is TGTGCCAGCAGTAAAGAATCGGGGAGCCACGAGCAGTACTTC. Its translation: CASSKESGSHEQYF.